This is a list of T cell receptor beta chains from one sample in a study of T-cell reconstitution after alpha-beta-depleted transplantation in children. TCRdb recomputed calls from the PCR reads with MiXCR, one row per CDR3 protein. The table shows roughly 100,000 distinct CDR3 sequences, with 8% to 9% occurring only once. The sequences come from PBMCs from the stem cell graft donor, collected from the stem cell graft. The source is a human donor who donated a stem cell graft to a child with congenital amegakaryocytic thrombocytopenia. The CDR3 runs from the conserved cysteine through the conserved F or W. A D gene is named only where the DNA matches it firmly. The size of a clone is reported for some rows only, either as once, few or many, or as a class for expanded clones.

many | TRBJ2-5 | . | TRBV29-1 | TGCAGCGTTGCTCCGACCGGTCGAGCGTCCCAGTACTTC | CSVAPTGRASQYF
many | TRBJ2-1 | TRBD2 | TRBV20-1 | TGCAGTGCTAGCCCTACCCTAGCAGCTAGCGGAGACAGAAATGAGCAGTTCTTC | CSASPTLAASGDRNEQFF
few | TRBJ2-3 | . | TRBV5-1 | TGCGCCAGCAGCTTGGCTGCAGGGTCGGGCACAGATACGCAGTATTTT | CASSLAAGSGTDTQYF
many | TRBJ2-7 | TRBD2 | TRBV7-2 | TGTGCCAGCAGCTCTGTAGCGGGAACCTACGAGCAGTACTTC | CASSSVAGTYEQYF
many | TRBJ1-4 | TRBD1 | TRBV20-1 | TGCAGTGCTAGAGTCCAGACAGGGCCTCTTGAAAAACTGTTTTTT | CSARVQTGPLEKLFF
many | TRBJ1-1 | . | TRBV4-1 | TGCGCCAGCAGCCAAGATTTAGGACAGCTTGAAGCTTTCTTT | CASSQDLGQLEAFF
many | TRBJ2-7 | . | TRBV20-1 | TGCAGTGCTTTCGGTGATACCTACGAGCAGTACTTC | CSAFGDTYEQYF
many | TRBJ2-3 | TRBD1 | TRBV20-1 | TGCAGTGCTAGAAGGGACAGGCGCACAGATACGCAGTATTTT | CSARRDRRTDTQYF
few | TRBJ2-5 | TRBD1 | TRBV2 | TGTGCCAGCAGCTATGGGACAGGGAACCAAGAGACCCAGTACTTC | CASSYGTGNQETQYF
. | TRBJ2-7 | TRBD1 | TRBV5-1 | TGCGCCAGCAGTTTACAGGGGGACGCCTACGAGCAGTACTTC | CASSLQGDAYEQYF
. | TRBJ1-1 | TRBD1 | TRBV18 | TGTGCCAGCTCACCAGGACAGGGGGCCGGTACTGAAGCTTTCTTT | CASSPGQGAGTEAFF
many | TRBJ1-4 | . | TRBV2 | TGTGCCAGCTGCCCAAGGGGGACAAATAATGAAAAACTGTTTTTT | CASCPRGTNNEKLFF
many | TRBJ2-2 | . | TRBV28 | TGTGCCAGCAGTTCATTAACAGGGTCTAAAAACACCGGGGAGCTGTTTTTT | CASSSLTGSKNTGELFF
few | TRBJ2-1 | TRBD2 | TRBV11-1 | TGTGCCAGCAGATCAGCTAGCGGGGCTGGGGCTTCTTACAATGAGCAGTTCTTC | CASRSASGAGASYNEQFF
. | TRBJ2-3 | TRBD1 | TRBV4-1 | TGCGCCAGCAGCCCCCGGGGACAGGGATCGAGTACGCAGTATTTT | CASSPRGQGSSTQYF
many | TRBJ2-7 | TRBD2 | TRBV28 | TGTGCCAGCAACGCGGGACTAGCGGGGGATGAGCAGTACTTC | CASNAGLAGDEQYF
. | TRBJ2-2 | TRBD2 | TRBV6-1 | TGTGCCAGCAGAGGACTAGCAGCGAACACCGGGGAGCTGTTTTTT | CASRGLAANTGELFF
many | TRBJ2-5 | . | TRBV7-8 | TGTGCCAGCAGGGGGGACACCTTAGGAGAGACCCAGTACTTC | CASRGDTLGETQYF
many | TRBJ1-5 | . | TRBV28 | TGTGCCACTCGACAGAGCAATCAGCCCCAGCATTTT | CATRQSNQPQHF
. | TRBJ2-3 | . | TRBV29-1 | TGCAGCGTTCAGGGTCGGGTTAGCACAGATACGCAGTATTTT | CSVQGRVSTDTQYF
many | TRBJ2-3 | . | TRBV20-1 | TGCAGTGCTGTAGGTCCAGATACGCAGTATTTT | CSAVGPDTQYF
many | TRBJ1-1 | TRBD1 | TRBV25-1 | TGTGCCAGCAGTGCAGACAGGGGCTCTGATACTGAAGCTTTCTTT | CASSADRGSDTEAFF
many | TRBJ2-2 | . | TRBV5-5 | TGTGCCAGCAGCTTGGAGGGGTACACCGGGGAGCTGTTTTTT | CASSLEGYTGELFF
many | TRBJ2-6 | . | TRBV20-1 | TGCAGTGCTAGAGATTGGGCAGGGGGGAGCTCTGGGGCCAACGTCCTGACTTTC | CSARDWAGGSSGANVLTF
many | TRBJ1-1 | . | TRBV3-1 | TGTGCCAGCAGCCCATCGATACAGGGATACACTGAAGCTTTCTTT | CASSPSIQGYTEAFF
many | TRBJ2-7 | . | TRBV29-1 | TGCAGCGTTCCCGGGGAGGCCTACGAGCAGTACTTC | CSVPGEAYEQYF